What follows is one T cell receptor (beta chain) and its context. The sample is drawn from a study of blood T cell repertoires in COVID-19. Study background: The study drew acute and convalescent COVID-19 samples from the United States, Italy and Spain. T cells, B-cell-depleted T cells, or PBMCs provided the cDNA or gDNA that served as material.

The CDR3 runs to 13 residues. V was pared by 6 bases and J by 4 bases, with 4 bases of the junction left unmatched. From germline, CDR1 is SNHLY and CDR2 FYNNEI. As processed by the authors: The assay estimated nucleated cells by amplifying reference gene primers. Here immunoSEQ multiplex PCR was the method, and the copy in TCRdb shows in-frame clones only, minus some. V, J and clone size are taken as reported in that table, and D and trimming were inferred from the DNA itself. Here the sample spans over 200,000 clones, around 83% being singletons. V gene TRBV2 combines with J gene TRBJ1-1; TRBD1 aligns across 8 bases. The sequenced material came from peripheral blood. This TCR derives from a man aged 40-55 years who had recovered from COVID-19. The DNA for the CDR3 is TGTGCCAGCAGAGTCACAGGGGGCACTGAAGCTTTCTTT. This gives the protein CASRVTGGTEAFF.